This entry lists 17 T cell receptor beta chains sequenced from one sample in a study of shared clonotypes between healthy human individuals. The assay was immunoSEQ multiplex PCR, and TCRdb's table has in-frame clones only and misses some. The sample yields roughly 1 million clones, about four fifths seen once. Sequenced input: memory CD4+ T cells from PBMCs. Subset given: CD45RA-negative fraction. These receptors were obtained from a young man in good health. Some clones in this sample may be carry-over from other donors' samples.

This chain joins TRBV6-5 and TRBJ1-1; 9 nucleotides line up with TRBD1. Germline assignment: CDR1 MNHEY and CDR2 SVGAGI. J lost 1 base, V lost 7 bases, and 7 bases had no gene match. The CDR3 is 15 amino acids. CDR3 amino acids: CASTRRGQGNTEAFF. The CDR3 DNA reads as TGTGCCAGCACTCGGAGGGGACAGGGGAACACTGAAGCTTTCTTT.

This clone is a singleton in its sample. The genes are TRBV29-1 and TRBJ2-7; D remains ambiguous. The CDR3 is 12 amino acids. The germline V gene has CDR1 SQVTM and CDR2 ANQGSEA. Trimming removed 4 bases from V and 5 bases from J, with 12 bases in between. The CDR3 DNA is TGCAGCGTTGGCTTAGGGCTCGACGAGCAGTACTTC. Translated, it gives CSVGLGLDEQYF.

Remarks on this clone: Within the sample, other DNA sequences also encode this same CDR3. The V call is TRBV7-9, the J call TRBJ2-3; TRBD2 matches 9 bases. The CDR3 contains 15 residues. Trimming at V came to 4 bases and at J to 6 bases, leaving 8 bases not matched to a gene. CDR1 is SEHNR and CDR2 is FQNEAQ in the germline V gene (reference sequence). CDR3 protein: CASSSTSGRGDTQYF. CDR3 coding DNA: TGTGCCAGCAGCTCGACTAGCGGCCGGGGGGATACGCAGTATTTT.

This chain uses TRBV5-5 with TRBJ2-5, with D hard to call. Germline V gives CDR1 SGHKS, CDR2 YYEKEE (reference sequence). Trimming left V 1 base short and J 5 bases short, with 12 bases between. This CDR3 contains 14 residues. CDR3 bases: TGTGCCAGCAGCTTGCAGTATTCCGGGGAGACCCAGTACTTC. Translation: CASSLQYSGETQYF.

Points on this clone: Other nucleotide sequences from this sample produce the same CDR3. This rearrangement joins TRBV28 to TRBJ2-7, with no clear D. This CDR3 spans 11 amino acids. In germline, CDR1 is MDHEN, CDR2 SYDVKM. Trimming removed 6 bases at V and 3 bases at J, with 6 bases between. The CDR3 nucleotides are TGTGCCAGCAGGACGGGCTACGAGCAGTACTTC. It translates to CASRTGYEQYF.

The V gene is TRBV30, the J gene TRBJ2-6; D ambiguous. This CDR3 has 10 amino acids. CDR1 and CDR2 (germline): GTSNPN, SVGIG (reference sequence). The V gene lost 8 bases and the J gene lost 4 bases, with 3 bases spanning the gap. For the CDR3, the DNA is TGTGCCAGGGGGGCCAACGTCCTGACTTTC. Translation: CARGANVLTF.

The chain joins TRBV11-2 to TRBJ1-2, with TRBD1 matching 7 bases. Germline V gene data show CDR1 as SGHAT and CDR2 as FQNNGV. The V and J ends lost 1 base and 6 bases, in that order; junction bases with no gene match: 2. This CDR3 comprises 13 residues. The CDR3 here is CASSLGQGDGYTF. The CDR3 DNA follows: TGTGCCAGCAGCTTAGGACAGGGCGATGGCTACACCTTC. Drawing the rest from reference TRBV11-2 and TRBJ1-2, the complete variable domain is EAGVAQSPRYKIIEKRQSVAFWCNPISGHATLYWYQQILGQGPKLLIQFQNNGVVDDSQLPKDRFSAERLKGVDSTLKIQPAKLEDSAVYLCASSLGQGDGYTFGSGTRLTVV.

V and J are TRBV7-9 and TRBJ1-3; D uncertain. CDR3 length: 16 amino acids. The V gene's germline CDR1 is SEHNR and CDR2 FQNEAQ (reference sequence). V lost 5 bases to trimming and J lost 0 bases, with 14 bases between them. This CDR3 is CASSTGRGNSGNTIYF. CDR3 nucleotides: TGTGCCAGCAGCACCGGACGGGGAAACTCTGGAAACACCATATATTTT.

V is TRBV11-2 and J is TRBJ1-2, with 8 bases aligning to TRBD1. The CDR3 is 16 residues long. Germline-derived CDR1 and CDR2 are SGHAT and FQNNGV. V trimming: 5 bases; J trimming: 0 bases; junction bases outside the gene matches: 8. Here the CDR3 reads CASSGDRRSANYGYTF. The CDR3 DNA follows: TGTGCCAGCAGCGGGGACAGGCGATCCGCTAACTATGGCTACACCTTC. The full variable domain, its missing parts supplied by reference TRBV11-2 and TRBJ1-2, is EAGVAQSPRYKIIEKRQSVAFWCNPISGHATLYWYQQILGQGPKLLIQFQNNGVVDDSQLPKDRFSAERLKGVDSTLKIQPAKLEDSAVYLCASSGDRRSANYGYTFGSGTRLTVV.

The CDR3 region has the DNA TGTGCCAGCAGTTTATCGGGGAGTCAGCCCCAGCATTTT. It encodes CASSLSGSQPQHF. V gene TRBV27 combines with J gene TRBJ1-5; D is uncertain. V dropped 0 bases and J dropped 6 bases, with 6 bases sitting between them. Germline CDR1 and CDR2: MNHEY and SMNVEV (reference sequence). The CDR3 consists of 13 residues.

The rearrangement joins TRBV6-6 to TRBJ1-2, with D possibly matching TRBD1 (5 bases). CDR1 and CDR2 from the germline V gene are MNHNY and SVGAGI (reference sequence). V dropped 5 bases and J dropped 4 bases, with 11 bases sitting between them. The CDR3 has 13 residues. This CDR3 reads CASSMTEGYGYTF. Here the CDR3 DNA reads TGTGCCAGCAGTATGACAGAGGGCTATGGCTACACCTTC.

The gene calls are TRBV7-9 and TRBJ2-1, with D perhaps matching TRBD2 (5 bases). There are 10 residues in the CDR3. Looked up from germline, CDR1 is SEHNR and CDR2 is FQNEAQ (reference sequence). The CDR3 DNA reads TGTGCAAGCGGCCTGATTGAGCAGTTCTTC. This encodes CASGLIEQFF.

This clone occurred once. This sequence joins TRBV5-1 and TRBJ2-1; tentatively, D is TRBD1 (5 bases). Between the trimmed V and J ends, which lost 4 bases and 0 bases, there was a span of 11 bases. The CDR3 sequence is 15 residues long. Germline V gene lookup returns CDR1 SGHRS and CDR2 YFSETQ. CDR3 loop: CASSKPGLSYNEQFF. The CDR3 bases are TGCGCCAGCAGCAAACCAGGGCTCTCCTACAATGAGCAGTTCTTC.

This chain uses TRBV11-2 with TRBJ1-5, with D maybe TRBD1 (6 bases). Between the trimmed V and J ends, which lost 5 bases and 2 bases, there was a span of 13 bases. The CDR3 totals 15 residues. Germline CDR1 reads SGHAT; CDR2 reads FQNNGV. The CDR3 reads CASSKTGIGNQPQHF. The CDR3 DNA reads TGTGCCAGCAGCAAGACAGGCATAGGCAATCAGCCCCAGCATTTT.

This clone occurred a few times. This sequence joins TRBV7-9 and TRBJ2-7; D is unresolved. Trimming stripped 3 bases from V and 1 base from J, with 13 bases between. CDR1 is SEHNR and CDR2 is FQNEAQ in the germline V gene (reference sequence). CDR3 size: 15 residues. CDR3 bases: TGTGCCAGCAGCTTTCCCCTCCCTGGTTCCTACGAGCAGTACTTC. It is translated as CASSFPLPGSYEQYF.

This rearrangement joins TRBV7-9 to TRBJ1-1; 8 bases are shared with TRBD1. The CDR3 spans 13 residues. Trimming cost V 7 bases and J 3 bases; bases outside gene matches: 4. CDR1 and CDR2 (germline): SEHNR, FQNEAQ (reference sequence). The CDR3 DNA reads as TGTGCCAGCATTGGGACAGGCCACACTGAAGCTTTCTTT. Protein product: CASIGTGHTEAFF.

The CDR3 is CASSPTGGSGQPQHF. Here the CDR3 DNA reads TGTGCCAGCAGTCCCACAGGGGGGTCAGGACAGCCCCAGCATTTT. This sequence joins TRBV28 and TRBJ1-5, with TRBD1 matching 8 bases. Germline values: CDR1 MDHEN, CDR2 SYDVKM. This CDR3 is built from 15 residues. With V trimmed by 5 bases and J by 7 bases, 10 bases remained unmatched. The full variable domain, in which reference TRBV28 and TRBJ1-5 provide the parts outside the CDR3, is DVKVTQSSRYLVKRTGEKVFLECVQDMDHENMFWYRQDPGLGLRLIYFSYDVKMKEKGDIPEGYSVSREKKERFSLILESASTNQTSMYLCASSPTGGSGQPQHFGDGTRLSIL.